These 7 T cell receptor beta chains share one sample of origin, sequenced in a study of cytomegalovirus exposure and HLA in healthy donors. The PCR ran on 60 Vbeta and 13 Jbeta primers. The repertoire was sequenced with immunoSEQ multiplex PCR; TCRdb's copy has only in-frame clones and lacks some. The sample contains approximately 100,000 clones, roughly 80% of which appear only once. Sequencing was performed on PBMCs. Source of these receptors: a female donor in good health and CMV-seronegative.

The chain links TRBV28 to TRBJ1-2, with TRBD1 identical over 9 bases. V shed 5 bases, J shed 4 bases, and the junction held 8 bases outside the gene matches. Per the germline V gene, CDR1 is MDHEN and CDR2 is SYDVKM. This CDR3 spans 15 amino acids. CDR3 bases: TGTGCCAGCAGTCCCGGGACAGGGCTATCCTATGGCTACACCTTC. As protein: CASSPGTGLSYGYTF.

This chain uses TRBV9 with TRBJ2-7, with TRBD1 as a possible D gene (5 bases). The V and J ends lost 4 bases and 4 bases respectively, with 12 bases between them. The CDR3 runs 13 residues. Germline lookup yields CDR1 SGDLS and CDR2 YYNGEE. The CDR3 DNA reads TGTGCCAGCAGCTCTCATCCAGGGTACGAGCAGTACTTC. Protein product: CASSSHPGYEQYF. The complete variable domain, with remaining parts taken from reference TRBV9 and TRBJ2-7, reads DSGVTQTPKHLITATGQRVTLRCSPRSGDLSVYWYQQSLDQGLQFLIQYYNGEERAKGNILERFSAQQFPDLHSELNLSSLELGDSALYFCASSSHPGYEQYFGPGTRLTVT.

This sequence joins TRBV7-6 and TRBJ2-7; no reliable D call. Germline V lookup: CDR1 SGHVS, CDR2 FNYEAQ. The V end lost 0 bases, the J end lost 1 base, and 4 bases lay between the germline ends. The CDR3 sequence is 13 residues long. CDR3 DNA: TGTGCCAGCAGCTTAGCGTATTCCTACGAGCAGTACTTC. It specifies CASSLAYSYEQYF.

This chain connects TRBV5-6 to TRBJ1-2; TRBD1 is a possible D gene (6 bases). This CDR3 is built from 12 residues. The V end lost 1 base, the J end lost 8 bases, and 9 bases lay between the germline ends. Per germline, CDR1 SGHDT and CDR2 YYEEEE. DNA of the CDR3: TGTGCCAGCAGCTTGAGGGGGAGAGGCTACACCTTC. Residues: CASSLRGRGYTF. The whole variable domain, filled in from reference TRBV5-6 and TRBJ1-2, reads DAGVTQSPTHLIKTRGQQVTLRCSPKSGHDTVSWYQQALGQGPQFIFQYYEEEERQRGNFPDRFSGHQFPNYSSELNVNALLLGDSALYLCASSLRGRGYTFGSGTRLTVV.

The V gene is TRBV10-3, the J gene TRBJ2-5; 9 bases align to TRBD1. V lost 4 bases, J lost 9 bases, and 9 bases stayed unmatched. The CDR3 is made up of 14 amino acids. The germline gives CDR1 ENHRY, CDR2 SYGVKD. CDR3 bases: TGTGCCATCAGTGTAGGGGACAGGGTAGGGGCCCAGTACTTC. This translates into CAISVGDRVGAQYF.

J is TRBJ2-6 and V is TRBV4-3; D gene unclear. Trimming stripped 0 bases from V and 0 bases from J, with 6 bases between. CDR1 is LGHNA and CDR2 is YSLEER in the germline V gene. CDR3 size: 16 residues. CDR3 protein: CASSQDIASGANVLTF. The CDR3 nucleotides are TGCGCCAGCAGCCAAGATATAGCCTCTGGGGCCAACGTCCTGACTTTC.

The chain recombines TRBV7-3 with TRBJ2-5; 9 nucleotides agree with TRBD2. The CDR3 contains 14 residues. V gave up 1 base and J gave up 4 bases; unmatched junction bases: 1. Germline-derived CDR1 and CDR2 are SGHTA and FQGTGA. CDR3 coding DNA: TGTGCCAGCAGCTTAATAGCGGGGGTAGAGACCCAGTACTTC. It codes for CASSLIAGVETQYF.